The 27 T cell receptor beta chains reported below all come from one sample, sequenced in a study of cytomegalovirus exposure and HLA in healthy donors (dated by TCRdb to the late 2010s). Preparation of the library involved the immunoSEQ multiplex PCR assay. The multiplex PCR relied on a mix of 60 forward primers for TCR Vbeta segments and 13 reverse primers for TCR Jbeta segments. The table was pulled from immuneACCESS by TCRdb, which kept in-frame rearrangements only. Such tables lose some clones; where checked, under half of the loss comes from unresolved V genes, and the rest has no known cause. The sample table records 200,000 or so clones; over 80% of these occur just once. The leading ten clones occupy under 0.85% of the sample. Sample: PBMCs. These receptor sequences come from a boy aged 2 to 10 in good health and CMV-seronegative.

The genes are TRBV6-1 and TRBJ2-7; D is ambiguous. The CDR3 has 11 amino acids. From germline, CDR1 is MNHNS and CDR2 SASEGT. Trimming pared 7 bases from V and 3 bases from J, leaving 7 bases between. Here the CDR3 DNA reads TGTGCCAGCACCATCGGCTACGAGCAGTACTTC. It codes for CASTIGYEQYF.

The CDR3 nucleotides read TGTGCCAGTCAGAGGTCCTATAATTCACCCCTCCACTTT. Protein sequence: CASQRSYNSPLHF. This rearrangement joins TRBV27 to TRBJ1-6; D is ambiguous. Trimming removed 9 bases from V and 1 base from J, with 7 bases in between. Looked up from germline, CDR1 is MNHEY and CDR2 is SMNVEV (reference sequence). This CDR3 is 13 amino acids long.

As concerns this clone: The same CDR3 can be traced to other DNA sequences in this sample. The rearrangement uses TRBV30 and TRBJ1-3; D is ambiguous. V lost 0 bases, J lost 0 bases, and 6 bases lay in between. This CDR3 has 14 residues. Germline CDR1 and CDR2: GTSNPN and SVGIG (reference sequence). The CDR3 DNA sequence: TGTGCCTGGAGTGTGCGGAGCTCTGGAAACACCATATATTTT. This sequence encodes CAWSVRSSGNTIYF.

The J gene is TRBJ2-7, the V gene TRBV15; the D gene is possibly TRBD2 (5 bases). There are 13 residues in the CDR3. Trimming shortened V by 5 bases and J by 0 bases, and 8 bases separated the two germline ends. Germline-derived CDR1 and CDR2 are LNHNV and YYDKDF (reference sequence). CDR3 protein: CATSFGVSYEQYF. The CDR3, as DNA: TGTGCCACCAGCTTCGGGGTCTCCTACGAGCAGTACTTC.

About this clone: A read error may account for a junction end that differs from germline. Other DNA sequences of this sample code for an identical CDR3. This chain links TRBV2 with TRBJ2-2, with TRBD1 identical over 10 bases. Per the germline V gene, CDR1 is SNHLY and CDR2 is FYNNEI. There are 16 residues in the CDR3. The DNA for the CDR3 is TGTGCCAGTAGTGAGTTAGGGACAGGGGTCACCGGGGAGCTGTTTTTT. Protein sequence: CASSELGTGVTGELFF.

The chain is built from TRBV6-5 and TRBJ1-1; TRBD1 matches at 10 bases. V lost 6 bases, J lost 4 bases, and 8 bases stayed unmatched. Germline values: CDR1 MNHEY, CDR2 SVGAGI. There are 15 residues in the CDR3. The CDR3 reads CASRPWTGGLTEAFF. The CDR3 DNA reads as TGTGCCAGCAGACCCTGGACAGGGGGGCTCACTGAAGCTTTCTTT.

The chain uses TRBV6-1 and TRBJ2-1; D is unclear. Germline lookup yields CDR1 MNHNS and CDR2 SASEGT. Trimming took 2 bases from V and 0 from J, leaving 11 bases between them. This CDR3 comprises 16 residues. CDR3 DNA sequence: TGTGCCAGCAGTGAAACCAGACTGGGCTCCTACAATGAGCAGTTCTTC. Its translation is CASSETRLGSYNEQFF.

CDR3: CASSMGGYGYTF. The CDR3 nucleotides are TGTGCCAGTAGTATGGGGGGCTATGGCTACACCTTC. This chain connects TRBV19 to TRBJ1-2; D perhaps matches TRBD1 (5 bases). With 3 bases removed from V and 4 bases from J, the gap between germline ends came to 6 bases. Germline values: CDR1 LNHDA, CDR2 SQIVND (reference sequence). This CDR3 is built from 12 residues.

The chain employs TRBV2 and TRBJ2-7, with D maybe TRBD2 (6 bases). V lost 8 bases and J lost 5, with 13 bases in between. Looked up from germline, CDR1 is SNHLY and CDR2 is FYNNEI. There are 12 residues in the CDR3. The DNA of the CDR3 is TGTGCCAGCCCCGCGGGGCCTCACGAGCAGTACTTC. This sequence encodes CASPAGPHEQYF.

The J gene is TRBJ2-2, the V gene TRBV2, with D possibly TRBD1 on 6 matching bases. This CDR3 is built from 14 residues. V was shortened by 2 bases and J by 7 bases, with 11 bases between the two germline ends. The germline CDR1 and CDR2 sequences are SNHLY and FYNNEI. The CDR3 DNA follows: TGTGCCAGCAGTGAATTACAGGGCTACGGGGAGCTGTTTTTT. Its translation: CASSELQGYGELFF. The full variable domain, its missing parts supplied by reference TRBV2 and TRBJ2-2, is EPEVTQTPSHQVTQMGQEVILRCVPISNHLYFYWYRQILGQKVEFLVSFYNNEISEKSEIFDDQFSVERPDGSNFTLKIRSTKLEDSAMYFCASSELQGYGELFFGEGSRLTVL.

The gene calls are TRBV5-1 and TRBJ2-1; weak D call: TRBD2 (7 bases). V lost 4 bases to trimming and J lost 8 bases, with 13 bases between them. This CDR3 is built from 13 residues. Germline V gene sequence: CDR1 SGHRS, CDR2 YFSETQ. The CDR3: CASSLSGGHEQFF. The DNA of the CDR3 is TGCGCCAGCAGCCTGTCGGGGGGCCATGAGCAGTTCTTC.

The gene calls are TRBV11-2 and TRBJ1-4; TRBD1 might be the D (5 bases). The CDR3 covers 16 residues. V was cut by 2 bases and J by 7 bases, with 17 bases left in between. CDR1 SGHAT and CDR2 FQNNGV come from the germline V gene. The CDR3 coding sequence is TGTGCCAGCAGCTTAAATGGGGGGGTCGGGCTTGAAAAACTGTTTTTT. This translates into CASSLNGGVGLEKLFF.

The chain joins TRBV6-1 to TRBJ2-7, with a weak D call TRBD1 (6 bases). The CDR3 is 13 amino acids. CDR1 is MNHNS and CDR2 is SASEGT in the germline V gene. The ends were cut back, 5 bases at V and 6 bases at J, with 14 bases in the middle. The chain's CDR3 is CASSRGDRPEQYF. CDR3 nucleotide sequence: TGTGCCAGCAGTAGAGGAGACAGGCCCGAGCAGTACTTC.

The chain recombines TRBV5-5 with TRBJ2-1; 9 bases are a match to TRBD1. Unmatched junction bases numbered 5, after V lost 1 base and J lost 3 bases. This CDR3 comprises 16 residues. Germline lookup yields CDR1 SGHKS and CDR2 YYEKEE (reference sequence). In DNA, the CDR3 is TGTGCCAGCAGCTTGACAGGGGGCCTTAGCTACAATGAGCAGTTCTTC. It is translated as CASSLTGGLSYNEQFF.

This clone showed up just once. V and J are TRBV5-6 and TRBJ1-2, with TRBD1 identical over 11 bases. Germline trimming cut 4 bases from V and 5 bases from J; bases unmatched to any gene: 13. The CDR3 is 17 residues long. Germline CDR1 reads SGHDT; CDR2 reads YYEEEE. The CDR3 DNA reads TGTGCCAGCAGCCCAAGGACAGGGGGCCAACCACAATATGGCTACACCTTC. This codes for CASSPRTGGQPQYGYTF.

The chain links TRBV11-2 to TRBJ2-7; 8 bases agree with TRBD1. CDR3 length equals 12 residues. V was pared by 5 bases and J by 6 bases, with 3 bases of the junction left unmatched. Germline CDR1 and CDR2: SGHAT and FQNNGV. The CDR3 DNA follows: TGTGCCAGCAGCCTCGGACAGGGCGAGCAGTACTTC. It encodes CASSLGQGEQYF.

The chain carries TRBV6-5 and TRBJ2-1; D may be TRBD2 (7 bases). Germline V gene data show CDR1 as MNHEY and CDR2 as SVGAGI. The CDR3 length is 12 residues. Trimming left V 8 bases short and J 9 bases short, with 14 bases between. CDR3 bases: TGTGCCAGCGGGAGGGGGGGAAGTGAGCAGTTCTTC. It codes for CASGRGGSEQFF.

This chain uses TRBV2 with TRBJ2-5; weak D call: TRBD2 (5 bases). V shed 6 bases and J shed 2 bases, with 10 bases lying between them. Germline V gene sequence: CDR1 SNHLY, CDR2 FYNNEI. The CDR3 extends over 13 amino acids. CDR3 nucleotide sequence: TGTGCCAGCAGGGAGGACGGTCAAGAGACCCAGTACTTC. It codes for CASREDGQETQYF. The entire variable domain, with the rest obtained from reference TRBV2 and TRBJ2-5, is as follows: EPEVTQTPSHQVTQMGQEVILRCVPISNHLYFYWYRQILGQKVEFLVSFYNNEISEKSEIFDDQFSVERPDGSNFTLKIRSTKLEDSAMYFCASREDGQETQYFGPGTRLLVL.

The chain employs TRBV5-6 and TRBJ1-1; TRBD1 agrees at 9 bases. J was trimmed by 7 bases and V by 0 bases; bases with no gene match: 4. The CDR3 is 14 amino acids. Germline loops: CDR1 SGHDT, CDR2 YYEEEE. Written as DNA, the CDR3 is TGTGCCAGCAGCTTGGGGACAGGGGAGAATGAAGCTTTCTTT. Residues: CASSLGTGENEAFF.

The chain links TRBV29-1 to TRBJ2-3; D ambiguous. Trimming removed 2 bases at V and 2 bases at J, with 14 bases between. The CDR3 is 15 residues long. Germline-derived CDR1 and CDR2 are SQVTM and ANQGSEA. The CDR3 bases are TGCAGCGTTGAATTTGCCAGGCAACTCACAGATACGCAGTATTTT. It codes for CSVEFARQLTDTQYF.

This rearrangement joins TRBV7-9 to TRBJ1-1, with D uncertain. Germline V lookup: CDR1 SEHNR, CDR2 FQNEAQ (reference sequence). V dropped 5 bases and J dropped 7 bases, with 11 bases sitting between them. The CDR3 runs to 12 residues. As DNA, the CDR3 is TGTGCCAGCAGCCCGAGAGTCGTTGAAGCTTTCTTT. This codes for CASSPRVVEAFF.

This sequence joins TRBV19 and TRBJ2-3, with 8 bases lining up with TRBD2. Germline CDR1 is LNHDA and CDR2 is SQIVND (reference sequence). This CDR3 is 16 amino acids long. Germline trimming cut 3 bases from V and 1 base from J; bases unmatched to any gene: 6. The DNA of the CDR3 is TGTGCCAGTAGTATGTACGGGGGGGCAGGCACAGATACGCAGTATTTT. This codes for CASSMYGGAGTDTQYF.

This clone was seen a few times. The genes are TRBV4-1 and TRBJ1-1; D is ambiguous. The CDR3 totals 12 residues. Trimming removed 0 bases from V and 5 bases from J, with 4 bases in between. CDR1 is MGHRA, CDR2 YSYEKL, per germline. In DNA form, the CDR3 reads TGCGCCAGCAGCCAAGACGGGACTGAAGCTTTCTTT. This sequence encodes CASSQDGTEAFF.

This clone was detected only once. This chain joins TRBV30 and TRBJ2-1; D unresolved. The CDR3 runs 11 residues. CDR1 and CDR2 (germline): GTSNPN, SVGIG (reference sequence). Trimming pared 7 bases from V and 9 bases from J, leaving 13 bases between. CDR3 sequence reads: CASSQGGEQFF. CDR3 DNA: TGTGCCTCCTCCCAAGGCGGTGAGCAGTTCTTC.

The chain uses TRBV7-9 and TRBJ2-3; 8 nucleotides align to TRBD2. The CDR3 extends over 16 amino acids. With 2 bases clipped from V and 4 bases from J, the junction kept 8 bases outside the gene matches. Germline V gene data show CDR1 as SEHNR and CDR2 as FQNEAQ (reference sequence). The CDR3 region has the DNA TGTGCCAGCAGCTTAAGCGGAGCGGGGGATTCAGATACGCAGTATTTT. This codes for CASSLSGAGDSDTQYF.

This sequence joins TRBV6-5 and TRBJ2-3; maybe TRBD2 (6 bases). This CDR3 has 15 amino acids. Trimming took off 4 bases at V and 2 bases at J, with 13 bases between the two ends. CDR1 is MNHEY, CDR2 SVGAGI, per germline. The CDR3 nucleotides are TGTGCCAGCAGTTCCGGGACTCCCTTCACAGATACGCAGTATTTT. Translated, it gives CASSSGTPFTDTQYF.

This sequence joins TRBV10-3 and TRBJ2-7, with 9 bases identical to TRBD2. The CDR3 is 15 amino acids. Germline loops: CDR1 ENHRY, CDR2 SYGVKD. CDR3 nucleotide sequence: TGTGCTCTACGGCGGGGGGGCGGGGCCGGCGACGAGCAGTACTTC. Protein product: CALRRGGGAGDEQYF.